Listed below are T cell receptor beta chains from one sample, sequenced in a study of molecular identifiers for immune sequencing clone quantification. TCRdb re-called the PCR reads through MiXCR, storing one row per CDR3 protein. Among 400,000 to 600,000 distinct CDR3 sequences listed, roughly a fifth were seen once. Sequencing input: naive CD8+ T cells from blood, with Jurkat cell RNA spiked in. These TCRs come from a human donor in good health. Some libraries in this study had Jurkat cell RNA spiked in. The CDR3 runs from the conserved cysteine through the conserved F or W. D genes are given only for firm matches. Not all rows give a size; the values are once, few, many and, for expanded clones, a class.

CDR3 length	V gene	D gene	clone size	J gene	CDR3 DNA	CDR3 protein
16	TRBV27	-	-	TRBJ1-5	TGTGCCAGCAGTTTATTACCAGTCAAACCAATTCAGCCCCAGCATTTT	CASSLLPVKPIQPQHF
17	TRBV4-3	-	few	TRBJ1-5	TGCGCCAGCAGCCAAGATTCCCCGGGGTCGGGCAATCAGCCCCAGCATTTT	CASSQDSPGSGNQPQHF
14	TRBV6-2/TRBV6-3	TRBD2	-	TRBJ2-1	TGTGCCAGCAGTCAAGCGGGAGGGTGGGATGAGCAGTTCTTC	CASSQAGGWDEQFF
13	TRBV29-1	-	many	TRBJ1-2	TGCAGCGTTGAAGATCCCGTTAACTATGGCTACACCTTC	CSVEDPVNYGYTF
14	TRBV12-3/TRBV12-4	-	many	TRBJ2-5	TGTGCCAGCAGTTTACCGGGGACGCCTGAGACCCAGTACTTC	CASSLPGTPETQYF
19	TRBV6-2/TRBV6-3	-	-	TRBJ2-3	TGTGCCAGCAGTTACTCACCGCTAAATACCGCTTCTAGCACAGATACGCAGTATTTT	CASSYSPLNTASSTDTQYF
13	TRBV19	-	few	TRBJ2-3	TGTGCCAGTAGTACCACTCAAGGAGATACGCAGTATTTT	CASSTTQGDTQYF
13	TRBV7-9	-	-	TRBJ2-7	TGTGCCAGCAGCATTGACCTGGAGACTAAACAGTACTTC	CASSIDLETKQYF
15	TRBV11-2	-	-	TRBJ1-1	TGTGCCAGCAGCCCATTTCCGGTGGGCTACACTGAAGCTTTCTTT	CASSPFPVGYTEAFF
15	TRBV4-3	-	few	TRBJ2-2	TGCGCCAGCAGCCAAGACCCGGGGGATACCGGGGAGCTGTTTTTT	CASSQDPGDTGELFF
16	TRBV19	-	many	TRBJ1-5	TGTGCCAGTAGTATAGACGTCGGGACAATCCACCAGCCCCAGCATTTT	CASSIDVGTIHQPQHF
11	TRBV30	-	few	TRBJ2-2	TGTGCCTGGACCGTCACCGGGGAGCTGTTTTTT	CAWTVTGELFF
13	TRBV7-9	TRBD1	-	TRBJ1-4	TGTGTCAGCAGCACGGACAGGAATGAAAAACTGTTTTTT	CVSSTDRNEKLFF
12	TRBV20-1	TRBD1	many	TRBJ2-7	TGCAGTGCTAGCGCCAGGGGGTACGAGCAGTACTTC	CSASARGYEQYF
15	TRBV4-3	-	few	TRBJ2-7	TGCGCCAGCAGCCAAGTGGGGCAGGCTGTGGACGAGCAGTACTTC	CASSQVGQAVDEQYF
14	TRBV7-9	TRBD1	-	TRBJ2-7	TGTGCCAGCAGCGTAACAGGGGCTGACTACGAGCAGTACTTC	CASSVTGADYEQYF
16	TRBV9	TRBD2	once	TRBJ2-2	TGTGCCAGCAGCGTAGAGGGTAGCGGGAGGACCGGGGAGCTGTTTTTT	CASSVEGSGRTGELFF
16	TRBV3-1	TRBD1	-	TRBJ1-2	TGTGCCAGCAGCTCCCTGGCGGGACAGGGTAACTATGGCTACACCTTC	CASSSLAGQGNYGYTF
12	TRBV19	-	-	TRBJ2-7	TGTGCCAGCCGCCCTGGGGGCGGCGAGCAGTACTTC	CASRPGGGEQYF
14	TRBV30	TRBD2	few	TRBJ2-3	TGTGCCTGGAGTGTAGGGACTAGCGGGGATACGCAGTATTTT	CAWSVGTSGDTQYF
17	TRBV27	-	many	TRBJ1-1	TGTGCCAGCAGTTTAGAGGGAGGGGGACGGGTGAACACTGAAGCTTTCTTT	CASSLEGGGRVNTEAFF
13	TRBV18	TRBD2	many	TRBJ2-3	TGTGCCAGCTCTACTGCGGGGGCAGATACGCAGTATTTT	CASSTAGADTQYF
16	TRBV21-1	-	many	TRBJ1-1	TGTGCCAGCAGCAAAGTGGAAAAGGAGCTGAACACTGAAGCTTTCTTT	CASSKVEKELNTEAFF
15	TRBV6-6	TRBD1	many	TRBJ2-7	TGTGCCAGCAGTTACTCGACAGGGGGTGATTACGAGCAGTACTTC	CASSYSTGGDYEQYF
12	TRBV5-4	-	many	TRBJ1-1	TGTGCCAGCAGCTTGGCTTCCGGGGAGACTTTCTTT	CASSLASGETFF
15	TRBV6-5	-	few	TRBJ1-2	TGTGCCAACCATGCCCCTCCCGGGGACCCTTATGGCTACACCTTC	CANHAPPGDPYGYTF
13	TRBV11-2	TRBD2	-	TRBJ2-1	TGTGCCAGCAGCAAGGGACTAGCGGATGAGCAGTTCTTC	CASSKGLADEQFF
17	TRBV6-1	-	-	TRBJ1-5	TGTGCCAGCAGTGAAGTGGCAGCCGGAGTAGGCAATCAGCCCCAGCATTTT	CASSEVAAGVGNQPQHF
13	TRBV19	-	many	TRBJ2-3	TGTGCCAGTATGGGAGCTCACACAGATACGCAGTATTTT	CASMGAHTDTQYF
17	TRBV2	TRBD2	-	TRBJ2-2	TGTGCCAGCAGGATTAGAACGGGAGGCCCGAACACCGGGGAGCTGTCTTTT	CASRIRTGGPNTGELSF
17	TRBV6-2/TRBV6-3	-	many	TRBJ1-5	TGTGCCAGCAGTCAACCCTTATCAGGGGCGGGGGATCAGCCCCAGCATTTT	CASSQPLSGAGDQPQHF
13	TRBV12-3/TRBV12-4	-	-	TRBJ2-7	TGTGCCAGCAGTTTACAACAGGCCTCCGAGCAGTACTTC	CASSLQQASEQYF
14	TRBV6-2/TRBV6-3	TRBD1	few	TRBJ2-7	TGTGCCAGCACCGTCCGGGACAGACCCTACGAGCAGTACTTC	CASTVRDRPYEQYF
14	TRBV30	-	few	TRBJ2-1	TGTGCCTGGAGTGCAGGTAGTGGGGGCAATGAGCAGTTCTTC	CAWSAGSGGNEQFF
13	TRBV7-9	-	-	TRBJ1-2	TGTGCCAACAGCTTGACAGTAAACTATGGCTACACCTTC	CANSLTVNYGYTF
15	TRBV2	TRBD1	-	TRBJ2-7	TGTGCCAGCAGTGAATGGGGACAGGGCTCCTACGAGCAGTACTTC	CASSEWGQGSYEQYF
14	TRBV4-3	-	-	TRBJ1-1	TGCGCCAGCAGCCAAGAGGCAGGGAACACTGAAGCTTTCTTT	CASSQEAGNTEAFF
15	TRBV11-2	TRBD1	-	TRBJ2-7	TGTGCCAGCAGCATGACCGACAGGGCTCTCTACGAGCAGTACTTC	CASSMTDRALYEQYF
14	TRBV6-1	TRBD1	many	TRBJ2-7	TGTGCCAGCAGTAACCGGGACAGGGAGGGCGAGCAGTACTTC	CASSNRDREGEQYF
14	TRBV20-1	TRBD1	many	TRBJ1-5	TGCAGTGCGCCGGACAGGGGTTACGGTCAGCCCCAGCATTTT	CSAPDRGYGQPQHF
13	TRBV30	-	few	TRBJ2-7	TGTGCCTGGAGTATCTCGGGCCCTGTCGGGCAGTACTTC	CAWSISGPVGQYF
16	TRBV2	TRBD2	many	TRBJ2-3	TGTGCCATCCTCCCCCTAGCGGGGGCAGGCCCAGATACGCAGTATTTT	CAILPLAGAGPDTQYF
13	TRBV15	-	-	TRBJ2-7	TGTGCCACCAGCATGAGGAGGGCCGTCGAGCAGTACTTC	CATSMRRAVEQYF
16	TRBV7-9	TRBD1	once	TRBJ2-7	TGTGCCAGCAGCTCGACGGGACAGAGAGTATCGAACGAGCAGTACTTC	CASSSTGQRVSNEQYF
13	TRBV4-1	-	many	TRBJ2-3	TGCGCCAGCAGCCACCTTAGCACAGATACGCAGTATTTT	CASSHLSTDTQYF
14	TRBV6-5	-	few	TRBJ1-1	TGTGCCAGCAGCTCGACACCTTCGCTCACTGAAGCTTTCTTT	CASSSTPSLTEAFF
14	TRBV6-5	TRBD1	many	TRBJ1-5	TGTGCCAGCAGTTATGGGACAGCAAATCAGCCCCAGCATTTT	CASSYGTANQPQHF
14	TRBV24-1	-	many	TRBJ2-3	TGTGCCACCAGTGGCGGCAGGGTCACAGATACGCAGTATTTT	CATSGGRVTDTQYF
16	TRBV12-5	-	few	TRBJ2-5	TGTGCTAGTGGTTTGGTGTTGTCGGGGGCTGTTGAGACCCAGTACTTC	CASGLVLSGAVETQYF
11	TRBV7-2	-	few	TRBJ2-7	TGTGCCAGCAGCCTAGCGTTAGAGCAGTACTTC	CASSLALEQYF
15	TRBV27	-	many	TRBJ2-2	TGTGCCAGCAGTTTAATACAGGGCTGGACCGGGGAGCTGTTTTTT	CASSLIQGWTGELFF
15	TRBV5-3	TRBD1	many	TRBJ2-7	TGTGCCAGCAGTTTAGGTCAAGGGGGCAGCTACGAGCAGTACTTC	CASSLGQGGSYEQYF
12	TRBV19	-	-	TRBJ1-5	TGTGCCAGTAGGTATGGACCCCAGCCCCAGCATTTT	CASRYGPQPQHF
16	TRBV29-1	TRBD2	-	TRBJ2-3	TGCGGCGTCCGCGGGGTAGCGGGAGAACGCACAGATACGCAGTATTTT	CGVRGVAGERTDTQYF
15	TRBV5-5	-	-	TRBJ2-1	TGTGCCAGCAGCCCGCAGAGAAGCTCCTACAATGAGCAGTTCTTC	CASSPQRSSYNEQFF
14	TRBV29-1	TRBD1	many	TRBJ2-1	TGCAGCGCTGGACAGGGGAACTCCTACAATGAGCAGTTCTTC	CSAGQGNSYNEQFF
16	TRBV25-1	TRBD1	few	TRBJ1-3	TGTGCCAGCAGAATGACAGGGTTATACTCTGGAAACACCATATATTTT	CASRMTGLYSGNTIYF